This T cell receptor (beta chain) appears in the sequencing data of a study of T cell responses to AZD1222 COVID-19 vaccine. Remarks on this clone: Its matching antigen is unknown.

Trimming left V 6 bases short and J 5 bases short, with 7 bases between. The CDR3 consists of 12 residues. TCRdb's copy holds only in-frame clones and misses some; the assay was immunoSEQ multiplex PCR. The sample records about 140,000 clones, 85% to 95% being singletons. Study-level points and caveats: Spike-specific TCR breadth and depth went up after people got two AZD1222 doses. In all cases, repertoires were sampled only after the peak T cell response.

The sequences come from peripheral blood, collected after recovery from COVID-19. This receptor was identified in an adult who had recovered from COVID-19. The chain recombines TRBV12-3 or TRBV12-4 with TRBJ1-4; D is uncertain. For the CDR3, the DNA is TGTGCCAGCAGCGGGCTAAATGAAAAACTGTTTTTT. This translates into CASSGLNEKLFF.